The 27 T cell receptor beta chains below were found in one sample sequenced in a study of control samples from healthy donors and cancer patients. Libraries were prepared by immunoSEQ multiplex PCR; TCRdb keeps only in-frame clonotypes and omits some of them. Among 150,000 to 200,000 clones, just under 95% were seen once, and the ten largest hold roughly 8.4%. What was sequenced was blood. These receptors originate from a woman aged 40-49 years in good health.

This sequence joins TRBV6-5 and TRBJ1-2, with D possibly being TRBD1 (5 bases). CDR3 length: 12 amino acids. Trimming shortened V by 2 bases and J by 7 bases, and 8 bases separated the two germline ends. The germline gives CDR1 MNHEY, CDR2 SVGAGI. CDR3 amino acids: CASSYGGFGYTF. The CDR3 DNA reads TGTGCCAGCAGTTACGGGGGGTTTGGCTACACCTTC.

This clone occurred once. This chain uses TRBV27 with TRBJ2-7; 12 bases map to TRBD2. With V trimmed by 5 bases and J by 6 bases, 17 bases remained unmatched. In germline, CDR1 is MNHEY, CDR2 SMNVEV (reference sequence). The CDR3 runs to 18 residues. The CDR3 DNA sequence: TGTGCCAGCAGTCCCCGGACAGGGCCGGGACTAGCGGGTGGCGAGCAGTACTTC. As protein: CASSPRTGPGLAGGEQYF.

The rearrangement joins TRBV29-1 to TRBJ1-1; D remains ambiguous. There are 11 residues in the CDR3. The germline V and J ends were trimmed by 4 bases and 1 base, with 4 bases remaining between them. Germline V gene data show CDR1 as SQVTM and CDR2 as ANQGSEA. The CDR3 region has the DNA TGCAGCGTTGGAGAGAACACTGAAGCTTTCTTT. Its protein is CSVGENTEAFF.

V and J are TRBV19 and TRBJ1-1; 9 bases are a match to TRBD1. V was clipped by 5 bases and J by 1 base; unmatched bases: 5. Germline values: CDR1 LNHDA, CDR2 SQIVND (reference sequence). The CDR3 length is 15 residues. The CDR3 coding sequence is TGTGCCAGTAGTTTCCGGGACAGGGCGAACACTGAAGCTTTCTTT. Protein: CASSFRDRANTEAFF.

As DNA, the CDR3 is TGTGCCAGCAGCTTGGCCGGGACAGGGGGCGACGGGAACACTGAAGCTTTCTTT. It yields the protein CASSLAGTGGDGNTEAFF. The J gene is TRBJ1-1, the V gene TRBV5-6; 12 bases fit TRBD1. From germline, CDR1 is SGHDT and CDR2 YYEEEE. There are 18 residues in the CDR3. J gave up 1 base and V 0 bases, and 7 bases lay outside the gene matches.

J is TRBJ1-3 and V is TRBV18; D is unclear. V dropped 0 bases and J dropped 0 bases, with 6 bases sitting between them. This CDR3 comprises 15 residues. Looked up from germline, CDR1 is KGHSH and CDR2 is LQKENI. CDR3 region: CASSPPLYSGNTIYF. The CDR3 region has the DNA TGTGCCAGCTCACCACCGCTGTACTCTGGAAACACCATATATTTT.

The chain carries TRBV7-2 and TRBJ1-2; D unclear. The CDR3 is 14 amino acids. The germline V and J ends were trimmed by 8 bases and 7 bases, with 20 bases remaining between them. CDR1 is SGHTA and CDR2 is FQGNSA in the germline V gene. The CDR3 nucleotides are TGTGCCAGCCCCACCTCCCAGGCCAACGCTGGCTACACCTTC. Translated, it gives CASPTSQANAGYTF.

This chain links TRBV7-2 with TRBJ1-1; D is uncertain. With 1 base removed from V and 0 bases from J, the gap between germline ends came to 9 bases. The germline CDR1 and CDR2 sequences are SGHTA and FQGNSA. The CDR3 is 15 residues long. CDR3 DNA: TGTGCCAGCAGCTTAGGGACGGGAATGAACACTGAAGCTTTCTTT. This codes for CASSLGTGMNTEAFF.

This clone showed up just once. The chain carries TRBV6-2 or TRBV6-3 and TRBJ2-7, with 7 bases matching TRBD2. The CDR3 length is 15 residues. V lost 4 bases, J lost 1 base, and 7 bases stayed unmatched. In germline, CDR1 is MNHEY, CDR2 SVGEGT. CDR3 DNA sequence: TGTGCCAGCAGTTCCCCATGGACTAGGTCCTACGAGCAGTACTTC. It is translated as CASSSPWTRSYEQYF.

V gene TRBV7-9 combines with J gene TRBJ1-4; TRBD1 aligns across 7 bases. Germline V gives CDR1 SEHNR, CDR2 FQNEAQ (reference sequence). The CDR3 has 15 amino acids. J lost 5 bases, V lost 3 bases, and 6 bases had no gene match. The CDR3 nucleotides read TGTGCCAGCAGCTTCCTGGGGACAGTGAATGAAAAACTGTTTTTT. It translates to CASSFLGTVNEKLFF.

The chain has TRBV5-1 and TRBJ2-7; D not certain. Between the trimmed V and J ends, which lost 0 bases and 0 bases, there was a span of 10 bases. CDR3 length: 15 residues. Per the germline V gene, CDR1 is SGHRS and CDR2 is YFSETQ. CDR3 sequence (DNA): TGCGCCAGCAGCTTGGACACGACGAGCTCCTACGAGCAGTACTTC. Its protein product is CASSLDTTSSYEQYF.

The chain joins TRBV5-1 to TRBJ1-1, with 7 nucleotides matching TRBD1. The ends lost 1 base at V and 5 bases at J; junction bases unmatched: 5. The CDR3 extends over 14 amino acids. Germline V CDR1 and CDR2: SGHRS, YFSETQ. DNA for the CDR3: TGCGCCAGCAGCTTGCCCCGGGACAGTACTGAAGCTTTCTTT. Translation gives CASSLPRDSTEAFF.

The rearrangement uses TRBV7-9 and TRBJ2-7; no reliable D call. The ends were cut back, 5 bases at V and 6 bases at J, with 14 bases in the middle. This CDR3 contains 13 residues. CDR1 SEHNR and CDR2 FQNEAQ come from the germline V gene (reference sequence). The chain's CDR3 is CASSPRGVSEQYF. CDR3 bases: TGTGCCAGCAGCCCACGCGGTGTTTCCGAGCAGTACTTC.

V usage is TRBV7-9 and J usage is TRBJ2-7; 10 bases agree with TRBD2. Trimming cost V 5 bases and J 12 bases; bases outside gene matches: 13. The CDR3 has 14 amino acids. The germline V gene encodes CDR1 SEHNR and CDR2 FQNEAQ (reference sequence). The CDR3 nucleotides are TGTGCCAGCAGCGCCGTCGGGACTAGCGTTACCTCGTACTTC. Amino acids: CASSAVGTSVTSYF.

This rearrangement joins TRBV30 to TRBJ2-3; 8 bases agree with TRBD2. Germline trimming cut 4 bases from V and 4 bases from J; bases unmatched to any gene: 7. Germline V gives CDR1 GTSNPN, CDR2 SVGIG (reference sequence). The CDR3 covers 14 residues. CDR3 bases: TGTGCCTGGAATTTACTAGCGGACGCAGATACGCAGTATTTT. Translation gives CAWNLLADADTQYF.

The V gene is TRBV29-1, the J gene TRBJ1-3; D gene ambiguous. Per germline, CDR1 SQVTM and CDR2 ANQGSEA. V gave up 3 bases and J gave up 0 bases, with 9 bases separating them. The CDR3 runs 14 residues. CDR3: CSVEVQSSGNTIYF. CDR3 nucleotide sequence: TGCAGCGTTGAGGTACAGAGCTCTGGAAACACCATATATTTT.

DNA for the CDR3: TGTGCCAGCAGCTTACAACGGAGCTCTGGAAACACCATATATTTT. This codes for CASSLQRSSGNTIYF. The rearrangement links TRBV7-8 to TRBJ1-3; D remains unclear. The V gene lost 2 bases and the J gene lost 0 bases, with 8 bases spanning the gap. Germline lookup yields CDR1 SGHVS and CDR2 FQNEAQ. The CDR3 spans 15 residues.

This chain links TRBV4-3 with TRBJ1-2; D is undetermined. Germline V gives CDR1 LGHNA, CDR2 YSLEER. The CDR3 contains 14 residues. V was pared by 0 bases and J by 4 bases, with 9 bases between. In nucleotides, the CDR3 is TGCGCCAGCAGCCAAGATAAGGGAACCTATGGCTACACCTTC. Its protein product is CASSQDKGTYGYTF.

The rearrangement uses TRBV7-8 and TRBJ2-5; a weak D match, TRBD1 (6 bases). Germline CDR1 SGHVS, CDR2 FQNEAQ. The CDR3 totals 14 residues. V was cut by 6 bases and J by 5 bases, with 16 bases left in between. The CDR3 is CASRPNPQGETQYF. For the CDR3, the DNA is TGTGCCAGCAGGCCAAACCCCCAGGGGGAGACCCAGTACTTC. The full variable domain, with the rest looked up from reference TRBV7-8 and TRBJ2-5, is GAGVSQSPRYKVAKRGQDVALRCDPISGHVSLFWYQQALGQGPEFLTYFQNEAQLDKSGLPSDRFFAERPEGSVSTLKIQRTQQEDSAVYLCASRPNPQGETQYFGPGTRLLVL.

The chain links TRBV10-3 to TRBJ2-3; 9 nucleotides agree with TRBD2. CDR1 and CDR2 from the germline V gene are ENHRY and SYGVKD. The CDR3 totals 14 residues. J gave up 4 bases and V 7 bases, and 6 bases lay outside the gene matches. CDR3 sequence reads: CAIMAGGPPDTQYF. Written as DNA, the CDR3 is TGTGCCATCATGGCGGGAGGGCCCCCAGATACGCAGTATTTT.

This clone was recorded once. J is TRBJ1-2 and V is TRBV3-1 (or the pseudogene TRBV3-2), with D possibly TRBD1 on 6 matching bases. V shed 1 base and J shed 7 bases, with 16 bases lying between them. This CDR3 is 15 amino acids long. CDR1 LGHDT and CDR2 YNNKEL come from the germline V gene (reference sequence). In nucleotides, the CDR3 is TGTGCCAGCAGCCAAGGGGGGGCGACCTTTACTGGCTACACCTTC. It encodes CASSQGGATFTGYTF.

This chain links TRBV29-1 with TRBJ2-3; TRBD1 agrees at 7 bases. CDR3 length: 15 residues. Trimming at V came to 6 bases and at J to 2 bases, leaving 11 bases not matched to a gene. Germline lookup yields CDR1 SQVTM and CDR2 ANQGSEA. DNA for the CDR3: TGCAGCGTAAGACCCGGGACAGCAAACACAGATACGCAGTATTTT. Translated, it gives CSVRPGTANTDTQYF.

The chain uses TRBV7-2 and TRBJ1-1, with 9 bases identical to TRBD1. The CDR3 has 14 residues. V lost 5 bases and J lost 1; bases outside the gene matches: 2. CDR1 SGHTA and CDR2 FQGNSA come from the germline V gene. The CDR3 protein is CASSTGQGNTEAFF. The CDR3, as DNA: TGTGCCAGCAGCACGGGACAGGGGAACACTGAAGCTTTCTTT.

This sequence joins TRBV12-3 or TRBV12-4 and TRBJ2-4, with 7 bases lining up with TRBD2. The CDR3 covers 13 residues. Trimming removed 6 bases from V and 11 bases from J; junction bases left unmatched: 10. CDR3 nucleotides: TGTGCCAGCAGCCCACGGGAGGTATCGGTTCAGTACTTC. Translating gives CASSPREVSVQYF.

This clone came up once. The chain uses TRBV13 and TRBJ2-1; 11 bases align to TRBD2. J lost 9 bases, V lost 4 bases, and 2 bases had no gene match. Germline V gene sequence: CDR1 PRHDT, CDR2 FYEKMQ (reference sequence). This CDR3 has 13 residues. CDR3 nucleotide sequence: TGTGCCAGCAGCTGGCTAGCGGGGGGTGAGCAGTTCTTC. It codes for CASSWLAGGEQFF.

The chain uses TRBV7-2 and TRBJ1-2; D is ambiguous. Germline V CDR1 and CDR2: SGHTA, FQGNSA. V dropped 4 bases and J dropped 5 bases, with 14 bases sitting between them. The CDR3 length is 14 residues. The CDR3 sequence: CASSSLSAGYGYTF. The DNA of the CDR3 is TGTGCCAGCAGCTCTCTCTCTGCGGGGTATGGCTACACCTTC.

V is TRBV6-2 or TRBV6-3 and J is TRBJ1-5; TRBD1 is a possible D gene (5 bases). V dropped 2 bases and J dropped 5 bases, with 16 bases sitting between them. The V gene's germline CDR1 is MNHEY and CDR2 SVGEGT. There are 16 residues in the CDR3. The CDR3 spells CASSYGAGGSDQPQHF. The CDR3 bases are TGTGCCAGCAGTTACGGTGCGGGGGGATCGGATCAGCCCCAGCATTTT.